This TCR beta chain is drawn from a study of blood T cell repertoires in COVID-19. Whole-study context: PBMCs, B-cell-depleted T cells, or T cells were the source of the cDNA or gDNA that made up the material.

V was trimmed by 0 bases and J by 3 bases, leaving 10 bases between them. In germline, CDR1 is SGHRS, CDR2 YFSETQ. This CDR3 spans 14 amino acids. Produced via immunoSEQ multiplex PCR; TCRdb's table is partial and in-frame only. The table lists about 300,000 clones, around 85% of them singletons, with under 2.5% in the top ten. The sequence came from a man aged 25-45 years who had recovered from COVID-19. What was sequenced was PBMCs or T cells enriched from blood (not recorded which). This chain uses TRBV5-1 with TRBJ2-7; TRBD1 might be the D (6 bases). As DNA, the CDR3 is TGCGCCAGCAGCTTGGTAACAGGGAACTACGAGCAGTACTTC. The encoded protein is CASSLVTGNYEQYF. The whole variable domain, remainder taken from reference TRBV5-1 and TRBJ2-7, is KAGVTQTPRYLIKTRGQQVTLSCSPISGHRSVSWYQQTPGQGLQFLFEYFSETQRNKGNFPGRFSGRQFSNSRSEMNVSTLELGDSALYLCASSLVTGNYEQYFGPGTRLTVT.